This T cell receptor beta chain was retrieved from a study of control samples from healthy donors and cancer patients. Method: immunoSEQ multiplex PCR; TCRdb's copy keeps in-frame clones and lacks some. The sample has about 85,000 clones; under 90% are singletons. This CDR3 has 15 residues. Germline lookup yields CDR1 KGHSH and CDR2 LQKENI. V lost 3 bases and J 5 bases, leaving 16 bases between the germline ends. Sequencing was carried out using blood. This clonotype originated in a man aged 45-65 years in good health. The chain combines TRBV18 with TRBJ1-1, with D unresolved. Here the CDR3 reads CASSPTATMRTEAFF. CDR3 DNA: TGTGCCAGCTCACCTACCGCGACAATGCGGACTGAAGCTTTCTTT.